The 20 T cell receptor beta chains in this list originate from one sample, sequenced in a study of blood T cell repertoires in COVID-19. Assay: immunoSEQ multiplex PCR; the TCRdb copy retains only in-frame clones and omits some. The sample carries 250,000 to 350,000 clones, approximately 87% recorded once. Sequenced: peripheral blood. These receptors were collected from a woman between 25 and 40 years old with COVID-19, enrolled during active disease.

CDR3: CASSATSGAYNEQFF. The CDR3 nucleotides read TGTGCCAGCAGCGCGACTAGCGGGGCCTACAATGAGCAGTTCTTC. The chain employs TRBV5-8 and TRBJ2-1, with TRBD2 matching over 11 bases. Trimming removed 4 bases from V and 2 bases from J; junction bases left unmatched: 2. Per the germline V gene, CDR1 is SGHTS and CDR2 is YDEGEE. CDR3 length: 15 amino acids.

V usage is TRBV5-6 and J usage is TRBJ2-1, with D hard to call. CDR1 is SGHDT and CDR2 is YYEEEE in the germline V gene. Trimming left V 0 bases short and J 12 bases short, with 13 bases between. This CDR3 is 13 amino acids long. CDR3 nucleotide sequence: TGTGCCAGCAGCTTGGTTCGCAACTCGGGGCAGTTCTTC. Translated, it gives CASSLVRNSGQFF.

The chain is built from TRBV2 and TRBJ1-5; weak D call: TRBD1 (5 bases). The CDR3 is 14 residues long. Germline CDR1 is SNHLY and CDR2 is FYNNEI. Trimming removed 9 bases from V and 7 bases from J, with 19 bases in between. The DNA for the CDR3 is TGTGCCAGTTCACTACATAGCAGGGAACAGCCCCAGCATTTT. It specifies CASSLHSREQPQHF.

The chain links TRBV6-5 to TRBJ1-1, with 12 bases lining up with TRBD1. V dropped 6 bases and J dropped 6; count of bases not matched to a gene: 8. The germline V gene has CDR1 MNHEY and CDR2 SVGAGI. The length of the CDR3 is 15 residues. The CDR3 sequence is CASRSGTGGLAEAFF. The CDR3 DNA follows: TGTGCCAGCAGATCCGGGACAGGGGGCCTTGCTGAAGCTTTCTTT.

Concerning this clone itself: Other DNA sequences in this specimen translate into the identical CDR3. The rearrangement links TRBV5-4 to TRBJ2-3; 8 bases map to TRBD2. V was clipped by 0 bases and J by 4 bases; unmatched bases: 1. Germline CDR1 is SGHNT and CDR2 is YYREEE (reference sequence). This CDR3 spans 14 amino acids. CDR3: CASSLAGGPDTQYF. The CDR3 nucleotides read TGTGCCAGCAGCTTGGCGGGAGGGCCAGATACGCAGTATTTT.

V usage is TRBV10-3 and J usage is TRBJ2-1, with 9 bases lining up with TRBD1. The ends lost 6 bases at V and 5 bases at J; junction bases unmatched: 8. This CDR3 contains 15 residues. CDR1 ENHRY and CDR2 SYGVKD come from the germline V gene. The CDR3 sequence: CAIRPDRGGDNEQFF. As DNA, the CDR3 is TGTGCCATCAGACCGGACAGGGGTGGTGACAATGAGCAGTTCTTC.

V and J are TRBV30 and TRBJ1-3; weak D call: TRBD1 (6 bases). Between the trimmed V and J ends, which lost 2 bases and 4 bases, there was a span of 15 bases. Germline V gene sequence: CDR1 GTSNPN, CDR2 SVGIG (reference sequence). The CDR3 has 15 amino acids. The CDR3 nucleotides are TGTGCCTGGAGTCGCCCAGGGGTGCGGGGAAACACCATATATTTT. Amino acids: CAWSRPGVRGNTIYF.

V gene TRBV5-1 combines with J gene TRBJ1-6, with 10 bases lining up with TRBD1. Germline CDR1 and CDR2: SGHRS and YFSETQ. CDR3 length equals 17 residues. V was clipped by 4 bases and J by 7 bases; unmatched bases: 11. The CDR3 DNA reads TGCGCCAGCAGCGCTCAAACGCCGGGACAGGGGAATTCACCCCTCCACTTT. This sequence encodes CASSAQTPGQGNSPLHF.

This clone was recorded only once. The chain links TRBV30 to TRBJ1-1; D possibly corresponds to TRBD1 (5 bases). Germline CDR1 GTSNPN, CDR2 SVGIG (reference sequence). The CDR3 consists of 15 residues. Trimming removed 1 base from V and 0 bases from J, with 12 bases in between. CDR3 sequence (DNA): TGTGCCTGGAGTGGGTACAGGAGACTGAACACTGAAGCTTTCTTT. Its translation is CAWSGYRRLNTEAFF.

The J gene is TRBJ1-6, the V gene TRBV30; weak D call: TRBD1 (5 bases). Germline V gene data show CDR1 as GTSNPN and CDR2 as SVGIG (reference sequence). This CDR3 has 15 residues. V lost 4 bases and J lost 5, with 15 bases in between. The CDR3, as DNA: TGTGCCTGGAAAACGGGGGGAAAAGATAATTCACCCCTCCACTTT. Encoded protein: CAWKTGGKDNSPLHF.

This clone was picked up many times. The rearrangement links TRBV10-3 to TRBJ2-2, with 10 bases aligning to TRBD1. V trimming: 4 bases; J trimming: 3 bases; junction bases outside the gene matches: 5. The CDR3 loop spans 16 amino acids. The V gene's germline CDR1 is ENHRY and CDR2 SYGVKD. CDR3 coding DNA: TGTGCCATCAGTGGACAGGGACAGGGGCACACCGGGGAGCTGTTTTTT. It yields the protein CAISGQGQGHTGELFF.

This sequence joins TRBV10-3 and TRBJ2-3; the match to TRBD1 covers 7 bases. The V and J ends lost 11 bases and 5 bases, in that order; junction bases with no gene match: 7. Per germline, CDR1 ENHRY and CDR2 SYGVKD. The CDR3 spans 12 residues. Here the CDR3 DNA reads TGTGCCGCCACAGGGGATGGAGATACGCAGTATTTT. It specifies CAATGDGDTQYF.

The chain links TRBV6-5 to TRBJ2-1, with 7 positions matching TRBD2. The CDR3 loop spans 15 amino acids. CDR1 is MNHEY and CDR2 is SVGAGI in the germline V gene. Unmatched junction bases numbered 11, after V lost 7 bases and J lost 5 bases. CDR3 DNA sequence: TGTGCCAGCACGGCGGGAGTTTCCCCTAACAATGAGCAGTTCTTC. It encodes CASTAGVSPNNEQFF.

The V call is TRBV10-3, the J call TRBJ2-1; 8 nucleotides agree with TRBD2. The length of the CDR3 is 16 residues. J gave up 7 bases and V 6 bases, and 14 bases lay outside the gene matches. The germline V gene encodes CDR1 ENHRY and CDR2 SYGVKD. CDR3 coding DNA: TGTGCCATCAGGGGCACGGAGCGGGAGAGTGTAAATGAGCAGTTCTTC. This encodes CAIRGTERESVNEQFF.

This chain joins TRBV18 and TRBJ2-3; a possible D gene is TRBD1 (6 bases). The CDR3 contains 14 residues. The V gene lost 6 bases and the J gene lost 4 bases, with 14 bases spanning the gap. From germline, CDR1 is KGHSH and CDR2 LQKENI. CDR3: CASSPGKGADTQYF. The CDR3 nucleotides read TGTGCCAGCTCCCCGGGAAAGGGGGCAGATACGCAGTATTTT.

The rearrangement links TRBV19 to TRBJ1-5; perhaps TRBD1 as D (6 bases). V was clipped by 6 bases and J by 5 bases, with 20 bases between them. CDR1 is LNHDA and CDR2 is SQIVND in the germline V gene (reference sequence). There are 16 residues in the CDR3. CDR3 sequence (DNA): TGTGCCAGTAGAACCCTCCCCCAGGGGTCCCATCAGCCCCAGCATTTT. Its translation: CASRTLPQGSHQPQHF. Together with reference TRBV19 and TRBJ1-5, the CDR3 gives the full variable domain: DGGITQSPKYLFRKEGQNVTLSCEQNLNHDAMYWYRQDPGQGLRLIYYSQIVNDFQKGDIAEGYSVSREKKESFPLTVTSAQKNPTAFYLCASRTLPQGSHQPQHFGDGTRLSIL.

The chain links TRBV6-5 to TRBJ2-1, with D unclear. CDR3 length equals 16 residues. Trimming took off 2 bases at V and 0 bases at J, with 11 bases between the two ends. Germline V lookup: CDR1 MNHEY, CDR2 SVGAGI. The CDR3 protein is CASSYLALSSYNEQFF. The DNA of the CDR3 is TGTGCCAGCAGTTACCTCGCGCTGAGCTCCTACAATGAGCAGTTCTTC.

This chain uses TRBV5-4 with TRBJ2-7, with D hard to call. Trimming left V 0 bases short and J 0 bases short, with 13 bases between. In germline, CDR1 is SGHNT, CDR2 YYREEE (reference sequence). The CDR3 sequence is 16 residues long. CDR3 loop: CASSLAGAQSSYEQYF. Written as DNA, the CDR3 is TGTGCCAGCAGCTTGGCCGGAGCGCAAAGCTCCTACGAGCAGTACTTC.

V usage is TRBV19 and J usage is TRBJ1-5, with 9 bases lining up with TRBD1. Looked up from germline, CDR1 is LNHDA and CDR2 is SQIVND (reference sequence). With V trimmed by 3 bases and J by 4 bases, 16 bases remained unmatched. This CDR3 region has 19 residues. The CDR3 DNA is TGTGCCAGTAGTATCCGTCACCACCCCGGGACAGGGCGGAATCAGCCCCAGCATTTT. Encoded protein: CASSIRHHPGTGRNQPQHF.

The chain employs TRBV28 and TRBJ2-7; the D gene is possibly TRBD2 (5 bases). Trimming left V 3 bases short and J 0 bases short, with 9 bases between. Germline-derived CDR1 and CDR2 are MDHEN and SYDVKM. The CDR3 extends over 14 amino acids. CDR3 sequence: CASSFTSPSYEQYF. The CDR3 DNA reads TGTGCCAGCAGTTTCACTAGTCCCTCCTACGAGCAGTACTTC.